This T cell receptor (beta chain) was sequenced in a study of Graves' ophthalmopathy and Graves' hyperthyroidism. Findings and limits, study-wide: Blood shared most expanded thyroid clonotypes above 0.001 frequency.

This clonotype came up many times. Its target is unknown. Trimming pared 7 bases from V and 5 bases from J, leaving 8 bases between. The CDR3 consists of 11 residues. Germline V lookup: CDR1 MNHNS, CDR2 SASEGT. Using RNA transcripts, the TCR beta CDR3 regions were amplified. First-round RT-PCR relied on HTBI primers, and a second-round multiplex PCR came next. Using its own MiXCR run on the multiplex PCR reads, TCRdb lists one record per CDR3 protein. The sample yields hundreds of thousands of distinct CDR3 sequences, around a fifth seen once. The receptor was derived from a woman under 30 with stable Graves' hyperthyroidism. Some clones in this sample may be carry-over from other donors' samples. The genes are TRBV6-1 and TRBJ1-1, with D unclear. Material for sequencing was peripheral blood. CDR3 DNA sequence: TGTGCCAGCAAAGGAGGGACTGAAGCTTTCTTT. Translating gives CASKGGTEAFF.